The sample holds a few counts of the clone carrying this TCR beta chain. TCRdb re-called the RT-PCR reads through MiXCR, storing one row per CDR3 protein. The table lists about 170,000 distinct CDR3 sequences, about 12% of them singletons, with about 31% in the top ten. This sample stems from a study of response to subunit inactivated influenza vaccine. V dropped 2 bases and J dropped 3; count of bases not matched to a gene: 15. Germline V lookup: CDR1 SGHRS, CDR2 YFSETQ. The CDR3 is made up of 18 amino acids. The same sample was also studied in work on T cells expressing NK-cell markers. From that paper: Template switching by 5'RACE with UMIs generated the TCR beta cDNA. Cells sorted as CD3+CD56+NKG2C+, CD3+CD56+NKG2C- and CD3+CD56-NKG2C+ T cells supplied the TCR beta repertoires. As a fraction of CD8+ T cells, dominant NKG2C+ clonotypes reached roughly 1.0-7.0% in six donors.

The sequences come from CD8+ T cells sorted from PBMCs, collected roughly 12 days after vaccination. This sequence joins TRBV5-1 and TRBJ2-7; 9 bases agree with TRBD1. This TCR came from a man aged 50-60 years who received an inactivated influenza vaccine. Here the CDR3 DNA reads TGCGCCAGCAGCTTCGCACCCGCCGGGACAGGGCTTCTCTACGAGCAGTACTTC. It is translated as CASSFAPAGTGLLYEQYF.